This is a list of T cell receptor beta chains from one sample in a study of blood T cell repertoires in COVID-19. Some clones are missing from TCRdb's copy, which holds only in-frame ones; the method was immunoSEQ multiplex PCR. The sample includes fewer than 300,000 clones, under 85% of them seen just once. Sequencing was carried out using peripheral blood. The source is a human donor with COVID-19, enrolled during active disease. The donor label of this sample is uncertain. CDR3s include the opening cysteine and the closing phenylalanine or tryptophan. D genes are given only for firm matches. Expanded clones get a size class; other rows say once, few or many, or leave the size out.

>TRBJ1-1|TRBV2|.|.
TGTGCCAGCAGTGTGGCGGGGAACACTGAAGCTTTCTTT
CASSVAGNTEAFF
>TRBJ2-1|TRBV27|.|.
TGTGCCAGCAGGTGGGGTCGGGGTGAGCAGTTCTTC
CASRWGRGEQFF
>TRBJ2-7|TRBV6-5|.|.
TGTGCCAGCAGTAGAGGAGGGGAGTCCGGCGAGCAGTACTTC
CASSRGGESGEQYF
>TRBJ2-2|TRBV5-8|.|.
TGTGCCAGCAGCCGATACAGGGACACCGGGGAGCTGTTTTTT
CASSRYRDTGELFF
>TRBJ2-3|TRBV7-2|.|.
TGTGCCAGCAGCCTGGCCGGACAAACGCAGTATTTT
CASSLAGQTQYF
>TRBJ1-5|TRBV4-2|.|.
TGTGCCAGCAGCCAAGTAGGGAGTTCAAATCAGCCCCAGCATTTT
CASSQVGSSNQPQHF
>TRBJ1-1|TRBV2|.|.
TGTGCCAGCAGTGAGGTTACAGGGAGGGCTGAAGCTTTCTTT
CASSEVTGRAEAFF
>TRBJ1-6|TRBV7-8|.|TRBD1
TGTGCCAGCAGCCGGGACAGGGGAGGATCACCCCTCCACTTT
CASSRDRGGSPLHF
>TRBJ2-2|TRBV19|.|.
TGTGCCAGTAGCGAGTTTAGCGGGGAGCTGTTTTTT
CASSEFSGELFF
>TRBJ1-1|TRBV6-5|.|TRBD1
TGTGCCAGCACTCGAAGGCAGGGGGTTTGGACTGAAGCTTTCTTT
CASTRRQGVWTEAFF
>TRBJ1-5|TRBV2|.|.
TGTGCCAGCAGTAGGGGAATTCCCGATAGCAATCAGCCCCAGCATTTT
CASSRGIPDSNQPQHF
>TRBJ1-4|TRBV20-1|.|.
TGCAGTGCTAGTCGGGCAGGGGTTGATGAAAAACTGTTTTTT
CSASRAGVDEKLFF
>TRBJ1-6|TRBV28|.|.
TGTGCCAGCAGCTCGGACACGAGCTCCTATAATTCACCCCTCCACTTT
CASSSDTSSYNSPLHF
>TRBJ1-1|TRBV6-6|.|.
TGTGCCAGCAGTTACTCGATACAGATAAACACTGAAGCTTTCTTT
CASSYSIQINTEAFF
>TRBJ1-1|TRBV27|.|.
TGTGCCAGCAGTTTAACGCAGGGGCGAACTGAAGCTTTCTTT
CASSLTQGRTEAFF
>TRBJ2-5|TRBV21-1|.|.
TGTGCCAGCAGCAGAAGGCGGCGGGAGACCCAGTACTTC
CASSRRRRETQYF
>TRBJ2-5|TRBV13|.|TRBD1
TGTGCCAGCAGCTTAGGGAGGGGACAGGGTACGGGAGAGACCCAGTACTTC
CASSLGRGQGTGETQYF
>TRBJ1-1|TRBV6-2/TRBV6-3|.|.
TGTGCCAGCAGCTATCCATTTAGGGGTGCTGAAGCTTTCTTT
CASSYPFRGAEAFF
>TRBJ1-5|TRBV19|.|TRBD1
TGTGCCAGTAGCCTGGGACAGTACAATCAGCCCCAGCATTTT
CASSLGQYNQPQHF
>TRBJ2-5|TRBV12-3/TRBV12-4|few|TRBD2
TGTGCCAGCAGCCCTAGCGGGACAGAGACCCAGTACTTC
CASSPSGTETQYF
>TRBJ2-1|TRBV5-1|.|TRBD1
TGCGCCAGCAGGAATAGGACAGGGGTATCAAGTGGGGAGCAGTTCTTC
CASRNRTGVSSGEQFF
>TRBJ1-3|TRBV25-1|.|.
TGTGCCAGCAGTGTAACAGGAATTAACACCATATATTTT
CASSVTGINTIYF
>TRBJ1-1|TRBV27|.|TRBD1
TGTGCCAGCAGTTTTGACAGGGACACTGAAGCTTTCTTT
CASSFDRDTEAFF
>TRBJ1-2|TRBV11-2|once|TRBD1
TGTGCCAGCAGCTTGAACAGGGGGCTCGGTAGAGGCTACACCTTC
CASSLNRGLGRGYTF
>TRBJ2-3|TRBV28|.|TRBD2
TGTGCCAGCAGTTCTAGCGGGAGGCGGGATACGCAGTATTTT
CASSSSGRRDTQYF
>TRBJ1-1|TRBV5-1|.|.
TGCGCCAGCAGCTTGGTTGGTCAGGGCACTGAAGCTTTCTTT
CASSLVGQGTEAFF
>TRBJ1-1|TRBV18|.|TRBD1
TGTGCCAGCTCACCAACTTCCGGGACAGGGGGATTGATGACTGAAGCTTTCTTT
CASSPTSGTGGLMTEAFF
>TRBJ1-2|TRBV29-1|.|TRBD1
TGCAGCGTACGACAGGGGAGAGATGGCTACACCTTC
CSVRQGRDGYTF
>TRBJ1-2|TRBV5-2|.|.
TGTGCCAGCAAGTATATGGGAGAGTACGAGACCTATGGCTACACCTTC
CASKYMGEYETYGYTF
>TRBJ1-5|TRBV5-1|.|TRBD1
TGCGCCAGCAGCTTGGGGGGACAGAACTATCAGCCCCAGCATTTT
CASSLGGQNYQPQHF
>TRBJ1-2|TRBV14|.|TRBD1
TGTGCCAGCAGCCGCGGACAGGGTATTTATGGCTACACCTTC
CASSRGQGIYGYTF
>TRBJ1-2|TRBV5-1|few|TRBD1
TGCGCCAGCAGCCCCCGGGACAGGGGTCCTAACTATGGCTACACCTTC
CASSPRDRGPNYGYTF
>TRBJ2-2|TRBV5-1|.|TRBD1
TGCGCCAGCAGCACCGGGACAGGGGGAAGCACCGGGGAGCTGTTTTTT
CASSTGTGGSTGELFF
>TRBJ1-1|TRBV28|.|.
TGTGCCAGCAGTTTAGTTAGGGGAACGGTAGGGAACACTGAAGCTTTCTTT
CASSLVRGTVGNTEAFF
>TRBJ2-3|TRBV7-9|.|.
TGTGCCAGCAGGGGCCCGGGGGCTAGCGGCAGCACAGATACGCAGTATTTT
CASRGPGASGSTDTQYF
>TRBJ2-5|TRBV5-4|.|TRBD2
TGTGCCAGCAGCTTGACGGGGACTAGCGGGAGTCAGACCCAGTACTTC
CASSLTGTSGSQTQYF
>TRBJ1-4|TRBV6-5|.|.
TGTGCCAGCAGGTGGGGAGGTGCAACTAATGAAAAACTGTTTTTT
CASRWGGATNEKLFF
>TRBJ1-1|TRBV11-2|.|TRBD1
TGTGCCAGCAGCTCCGGGACAGGGCAAGGCACTGAAGCTTTCTTT
CASSSGTGQGTEAFF
>TRBJ1-3|TRBV19|.|TRBD1
TGTGCCAGTACCGGGACAGAAGGAAACACCATATATTTT
CASTGTEGNTIYF
>TRBJ1-4|TRBV7-3|.|TRBD1
TGTGCCAGCAGCCGCGGACAGGGTGGGAATGAAAAACTGTTTTTT
CASSRGQGGNEKLFF
>TRBJ1-2|TRBV4-3|.|TRBD1
TGCGCCAGCAGCCGAGCAGGGGGCGGCTATGGCTACACCTTC
CASSRAGGGYGYTF
>TRBJ2-7|TRBV28|.|TRBD2
TGTGCCAGCAGCACCATGGGACTAGCGGGAGTAGGTGGCTCCTACGAGCAGTACTTC
CASSTMGLAGVGGSYEQYF
>TRBJ1-2|TRBV5-6|.|.
TGTGCCAGCAGCACCGGGGGGGGGCGCTCATATGGCTACACCTTC
CASSTGGGRSYGYTF
>TRBJ2-5|TRBV3-1/TRBV3-2|.|.
TGTGCCAGCAGCCAAGGAGGAGGGACCCTCCCCGCAGAGACCCAGTACTTC
CASSQGGGTLPAETQYF
>TRBJ2-2|TRBV11-3|medium-sized|.
TGTGCCAGCAGCTTACATCAGGACGGGGAGCTGTTTTTT
CASSLHQDGELFF
>TRBJ2-7|TRBV30|few|TRBD2
TGTGCCTGGAGTGGAGGCGGGAGTACGCCCTACGAGCAGTACTTC
CAWSGGGSTPYEQYF
>TRBJ2-7|TRBV5-4|once|.
TGTGCCAGCAGCATTGACGGGTACGAGCAGTACTTC
CASSIDGYEQYF
>TRBJ2-1|TRBV5-6|.|TRBD1
TGTGCCAGCAGCATGACAGGGGGCACTGAGCAGTTCTTC
CASSMTGGTEQFF
>TRBJ1-5|TRBV5-4|.|.
TGTGCCAGCAGCTTGGGGGGCAGGTTCAATCAGCCCCAGCATTTT
CASSLGGRFNQPQHF
>TRBJ2-1|TRBV28|.|TRBD2
TGTGCCAGCAGTTTATGGGGGGGGAGCGGGAGAAATGAGCAGTTCTTC
CASSLWGGSGRNEQFF
>TRBJ1-4|TRBV29-1|.|.
TGCAGCGTGGGAGCTGGGACTAATGAAAAACTGTTTTTT
CSVGAGTNEKLFF